This entry features one T cell receptor beta chain sequence. This receptor's antigen is unknown. One base away there is no much larger clone; base qualities are not given. The source of the sample is a study of cytomegalovirus exposure and HLA in healthy donors (dated by TCRdb to the late 2010s). With respect to the entire study: In an earlier analysis of around 540 of the donors, approximately 260 Gb of sequence data and roughly 100 million unique TCR beta sequences from roughly 180 million T cells were reported. Around 330 gigabases of sequencing data and roughly 80 million unique TCR sequences made up an early release that covered fewer than 650 HLA-typed donors. Among the approximately 400 genotyped donors, approximately 76% belonged to the genetic ancestry cluster associated with self-reported Caucasian donors. The study was designed to test whether signatures of past pathogen exposure could be identified by cataloging public T cell receptors. The T cell repertoires of 550 to 850 subjects were profiled by immunosequencing and related to cytomegalovirus serostatus. Along with the approximately 700-subject first cohort, a separate validation cohort of over a hundred different subjects was used. To predict cytomegalovirus infection status, the study brought together high-throughput TCR immunosequencing, statistical association of individual TCRs with disease status, and machine learning. In a later analysis, previously published TCR beta repertoires from more than 500 donors were re-analyzed and high-resolution HLA genotyping was added so that TCR occurrence patterns could be studied. Rather than drawing on any new phenotypic data, the later analysis identified candidate immune exposures from TCR beta sequences and the way those sequences occurred across donors. An earlier analysis of 587 of the donors used high-throughput TCR beta sequencing to judge whether each TCR beta V gene segment behaved as functional or pseudogenic. Alongside the repertoire data, information on donor age, sex, ethnicity and CMV serostatus was compiled. A later genetic analysis took genome-wide SNP genotypes for about three fifths of the 666 donors and used that subset as a discovery cohort. Every discovery cohort repertoire had been produced on one sequencing platform. Class I and class II HLA loci were covered by the typing at four-digit resolution. The number of donors typed differed by locus, with roughly 620-640 for A, B, C, DRB1 and DQB1, around 520 for DQA1, some 570 for DPA1, and around 430 for DPB1. A few DR-DQ haplotypes were handled as single units for association and clustering because linkage in the cohort was strong. On average, around 200,000 unique TCR beta nucleotide sequences were sequenced per donor among 398 genotyped donors of the cohort, with roughly 19% of those sequences being non-productive.

CDR3 length: 16 amino acids, cysteine to phenylalanine. Solely the CDR3 DNA is kept, with 48 bases framed from the first base. Per the germline V gene (reference sequence), LNHDA is the CDR1 and SQIVND is the CDR2. V ends up 4 bases short and J 4 bases short, with an unmatched junction base count of 11. The research as a whole found: Immune exposure information for the cohort was limited to CMV serostatus. In the study, 150 to 200 TCR beta chains were listed as associated with cytomegalovirus. In a later analysis, HLA-associated TCR beta chains were found to be more clonally expanded and to have lower generation probabilities than equally common non-associated chains. Linkage disequilibrium might explain the correlated functional status among segregating V segments, but an unknown experimental factor could not be ruled out. A later genetic analysis reported fewer N-insertions in productive TCRs among donors in an Asian-associated ancestry cluster than the roughly 640-donor mean. It was suggested by the authors that the approach could potentially be generalized to other disease states and immunological phenotypes. A later analysis associated 15,000 or so TCR beta sequences with specific HLA alleles at a false discovery rate of 0.05. An association between a missense DCLRE1C variant and V-gene and J-gene trimming of TCR beta chains was found in a later genetic analysis and replicated in an independent cohort. According to a later analysis, TCR association rates differed among HLA loci, with DRB1 alleles showing the most associated TCRs and HLA-C alleles showing the fewest. A later analysis reported that several top co-occurrence clusters appeared linked to parvovirus B19, influenza, CMV and Epstein-Barr virus. Because HLA typing was missing for some donors at each locus, association tests included only the typed subset. In vitro tests confirmed that a few of the cytomegalovirus-associated TCR beta chains recognize cytomegalovirus antigens. A later analysis found that most CMV-associated TCR beta chains appeared HLA-restricted, with HLA associations seemingly driven largely by CMV exposure. Some IMGT-functional V segments, including TRBV6-2 and TRBV6-3, could not be told apart with the 87-base-pair reads, so those segments were excluded. In an earlier analysis of around 600 of the donors, most TCR beta V segments appeared in productive rearrangements about 90% or about 30% of the time, broadly matching IMGT annotations. Across donors, most TCR sequences were observed very rarely, whereas some public TCRs were present in many individuals. The cohort was sequenced for TCR beta chains only, and without alpha or paired-chain data the features that could be detected were limited. A group of highly shared sequence variants was considered likely to be a technical artifact of the sequencing pipeline. Approximately 16 rarely observed V segments, including chromosome 9 orphons, were excluded from the earlier analysis of almost 600 of the donors because counts were too low. A further reported finding was that TCR beta sequences accurately predicted the HLA-A and HLA-B alleles for most subjects in the first cohort. In both the original and validation cohorts, the classifier was reported to diagnose cytomegalovirus status with high specificity and sensitivity. Assigning TCR associations to individual alleles was difficult when HLA alleles, especially DR and DQ, strongly co-occurred. The presence/absence analyses assumed that sequencing depth was roughly uniform across donors, and that assumption may not be true.

The library relied on the immunoSEQ multiplex PCR assay. For the multiplex PCR, a mixture combining 60 forward primers for TCR Vbeta segments and 13 reverse primers for TCR Jbeta segments was used. The CDR3 region of rearranged TCR beta genes was amplified from genomic DNA by a multiplex PCR assay. On the Illumina HiSeq System, the amplified TCR beta libraries were sequenced as 87-base-pair reads. In the authors' own workflow: Across the roughly 700 repertoires, a later analysis counted tens of millions of unique TCR beta chains, 9.5 million to 12 million of which were shared by at least two donors. Raw reads were error-corrected and collapsed into unique sequences with a nearest-neighbor algorithm that merged closely related sequences to remove PCR and sequencing errors. CDR3 sequences were aligned to IMGT reference sequences to assign V, D and J gene segments. For a sequence to be retained, at least a six-nucleotide match to both a V gene segment and a J gene segment was required. A rearrangement was called productive if the CDR3 had no stop codons and remained in frame with V and J, and every other rearrangement was called non-productive. CDR3 was defined according to IMGT convention as the region running from the second conserved V-encoded cysteine to the conserved J-encoded phenylalanine. The earlier analysis of about 570 of the donors excluded any sequence lacking an unambiguous match to a single V gene segment. An earlier analysis of 500 to 700 of the donors classified V segments as functional when productive rearrangements were above 56.7% and as segregating when the standard deviation between donors was above 5%. A statistical classification framework was developed to diagnose cytomegalovirus status using the catalog of TCR beta chain sequences. V and J gene assignment, in a later analysis, came from comparing TCR nucleotide sequences with IMGT/GENE-DB human TR gene sequences. In a later analysis, CDR3 sequences and most-parsimonious VDJ recombination scenarios were assigned using the TCRdist pipeline. In a later analysis, each TCR beta chain was defined by its CDR3 amino acid sequence together with its V-gene family, and reads without a unique V-gene family were excluded. A later analysis removed over 500 highly shared, low-generation-probability nucleotide sequences to deal with suspected cross-contamination and a sequencing artifact. In a later analysis, a clonal expansion index for each public chain was calculated from normalized within-repertoire ranks of inferred template counts. Generation probabilities in a later analysis came from a VDJ recombination model fitted to out-of-frame rearrangements, and those results were checked against IGoR. In a later analysis, TCR-TCR, TCR-HLA and TCR-CMV co-occurrence was scored with hypergeometric tests, and a repertoire-size bias correction was applied to TCR pairs. To estimate false discovery rates, a later analysis permuted the HLA or CMV assignments 20 times. A later analysis grouped co-occurring TCRs with DBSCAN, adding TCRdist sequence similarity when clustering within HLA-allele-positive subsets. Repertoires with fewer than 30,000 or more than 120,000 public chains, plus five repertoires with anomalous nucleotide sharing, were excluded from co-occurrence clustering. TCRdb retrieved this table from immuneACCESS and kept in-frame rearrangements only. Not all clones are present; in checked studies, unresolved V genes account for under half, and no reason is known for the remainder. The D gene and trimming were derived from the DNA, and the V and J assignments and clone size from that table. The sample includes under 150,000 clones, with just under 85% observed a single time. The top ten clonotypes cover under 3% of the sample.

The cohort consisted of 670 or so healthy bone marrow donors. At the time of sampling, every cohort member was nominally healthy, though immune exposures that went unrecorded were likely present. The donor tested CMV seronegative and was one of the 352 seronegative cohort members. Each donor provided a peripheral blood sample, and peripheral blood mononuclear cells were used for TCR beta sequencing. Genomic DNA extraction from the blood cell samples was performed with the Qiagen DNeasy Blood Extraction Kit. The rearranged segments are TRBV19 and TRBJ1-1; 8 bases in the junction line up with TRBD1. Sequencing was performed on PBMCs. This TCR derives from a boy aged 2 to 9 in good health and CMV-seronegative. The base sequence is TGTGCCAGTAGTACGGGACAGGCCACGATCGGCACTGAAGCTTTCTTT. It is translated as CASSTGQATIGTEAFF.